The T cell receptor beta chain under discussion was sequenced for a study of T cell responses to AZD1222 COVID-19 vaccine. The CDR3 sequence is 12 residues long. The germline V and J ends were trimmed by 0 bases and 6 bases, with 8 bases remaining between them. CDR1 SQVTM and CDR2 ANQGSEA come from the germline V gene. This table comes from immunoSEQ multiplex PCR, and its TCRdb copy is limited to in-frame clones, with some not included. Here the sample spans about 150,000 clones, less than 95% being singletons. The receptor was derived from an adult in good health. The chain is built from TRBV29-1 and TRBJ1-1; no reliable D call. The specimen was peripheral blood, collected on day 0 of AZD1222 vaccination. CDR3 sequence (DNA): TGCAGCGTTGAAGATCTGGGTCCTGAAGCTTTCTTT. Translating gives CSVEDLGPEAFF.